This TCR beta chain was observed in a study of blood T cells in healthy people across ages. This clonotype showed up just a few times. A sample-barcoded 5' primer and a J-beta primer mix were used in a second PCR of roughly 7 to 12 cycles. From the 5' RACE reads, TCRdb called clonotypes with MiXCR, one entry per CDR3 protein. The sample consists of over 950,000 distinct CDR3 sequences, about 51% of them appearing once. Researchers report isolating at least 6 million PBMCs per sample. The V segment lost 7 bases and the J segment 2 bases; nucleotides outside the gene matches: 7. Germline V gene data show CDR1 as SQVTM and CDR2 as ANQGSEA. There are 14 residues in the CDR3.

The chain joins TRBV29-1 to TRBJ2-2, with 7 nucleotides matching TRBD2. The receptor was derived from a woman aged 55-69 years in good health. Sample: blood. CDR3 bases: TGCAGCGCCTCCTTAGCGGGCAACACCGGGGAGCTGTTTTTT. Amino acid sequence: CSASLAGNTGELFF.